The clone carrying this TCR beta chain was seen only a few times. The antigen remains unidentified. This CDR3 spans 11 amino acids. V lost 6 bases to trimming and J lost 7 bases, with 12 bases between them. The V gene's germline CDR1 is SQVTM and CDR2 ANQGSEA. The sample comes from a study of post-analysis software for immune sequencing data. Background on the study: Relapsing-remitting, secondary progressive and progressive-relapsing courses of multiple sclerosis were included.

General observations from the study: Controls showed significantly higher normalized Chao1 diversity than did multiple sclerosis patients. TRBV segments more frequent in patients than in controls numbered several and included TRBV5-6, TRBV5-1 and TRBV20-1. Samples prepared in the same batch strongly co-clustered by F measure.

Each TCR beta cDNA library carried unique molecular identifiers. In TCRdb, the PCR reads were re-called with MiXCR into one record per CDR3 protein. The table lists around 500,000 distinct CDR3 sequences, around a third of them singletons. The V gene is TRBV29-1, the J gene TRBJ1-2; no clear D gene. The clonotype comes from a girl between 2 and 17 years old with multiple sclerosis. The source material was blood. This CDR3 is CSVEPTSGYTF. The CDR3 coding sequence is TGCAGCGTGGAACCGACTAGTGGCTACACCTTC.